One and the same sample provided the 28 T cell receptor beta chains below, sequenced in a study of T cells in Graves' hyperthyroidism and ophthalmopathy. Amplified TCR beta CDR3 regions came from RNA transcripts. Using the HTBI primer set, a first-round RT-PCR was run on the TCR CDR3. MiXCR, applied by TCRdb to the multiplex PCR reads, yields one record per CDR3 protein. Here the sample spans under 750,000 distinct CDR3 sequences, about 17% being singletons. Sequenced input: blood. The receptor source for this set is a woman aged 45-59 years with Graves' hyperthyroidism that later progressed to Graves' ophthalmopathy.

J is TRBJ1-1 and V is TRBV4-1; D remains unclear. The germline gives CDR1 MGHRA, CDR2 YSYEKL. The CDR3 spans 14 residues. Trimming pared 0 bases from V and 4 bases from J, leaving 9 bases between. Written as DNA, the CDR3 is TGCGCCAGCAGCCAAGATAAGCCCTTCACTGAAGCTTTCTTT. Amino acid sequence: CASSQDKPFTEAFF.

This clonotype was seen more than once but under ten times. One junction end disagrees with the germline gene, perhaps due to a read error. V gene TRBV7-7 combines with J gene TRBJ2-1, with 11 bases fitting TRBD2. There are 15 residues in the CDR3. CDR1 is SSHAT and CDR2 is FNYEAQ in the germline V gene (reference sequence). CDR3 DNA: TGTGCTAGCAGCCCACTAGCGGGGGACGACAATGAGCAGTTCTTC. Translation: CASSPLAGDDNEQFF.

This clonotype has a count of ten or more. In DNA, the CDR3 is TGTGCCAGCAGCCTAGGCCCTGGCTACACCTTC. This sequence encodes CASSLGPGYTF. V and J are TRBV3-1 and TRBJ1-2; the D is unclear. The CDR3 sequence is 11 residues long. Germline loops: CDR1 LGHDT, CDR2 YNNKEL (reference sequence). Trimming cost V 4 bases and J 7 bases, with 7 bases left between them. Filled out from reference TRBV3-1 and TRBJ1-2, the complete variable domain reads DTAVSQTPKYLVTQMGNDKSIKCEQNLGHDTMYWYKQDSKKFLKIMFSYNNKELIINETVPNRFSPKSPDKAHLNLHINSLELGDSAVYFCASSLGPGYTFGSGTRLTVV.

The chain is built from TRBV2 and TRBJ1-4; possibly TRBD1 for D (5 bases). Trimming pared 4 bases from V and 8 bases from J, leaving 17 bases between. The length of the CDR3 is 15 residues. CDR1 is SNHLY and CDR2 is FYNNEI in the germline V gene. CDR3 sequence reads: CASSARDGTYEKLFF. The CDR3 DNA reads TGTGCCAGCAGTGCTCGGGACGGCACATACGAAAAACTGTTTTTT.

For the CDR3, the DNA is TGCGCCAGCAGCTTGGAGGCAGGAGATCCTAACTATGGCTACACCTTC. Translation: CASSLEAGDPNYGYTF. The chain has TRBV5-1 and TRBJ1-2; D is uncertain. V lost 0 bases and J lost 0, with 12 bases in between. The CDR3 totals 16 residues. The germline CDR1 and CDR2 sequences are SGHRS and YFSETQ.

This chain uses TRBV7-3 with TRBJ2-1; D gene uncertain. Germline V gene lookup returns CDR1 SGHTA and CDR2 FQGTGA. CDR3 length equals 13 residues. Trimming pared 4 bases from V and 7 bases from J, leaving 11 bases between. The CDR3 loop reads CASSSPTRNEQFF. CDR3 in DNA: TGTGCCAGCAGCTCCCCTACCAGGAATGAGCAGTTCTTC.

This clonotype occurred a few times. V gene TRBV29-1 combines with J gene TRBJ2-5; D ambiguous. The CDR3 runs to 14 residues. V lost 4 bases to trimming and J lost 0 bases, with 12 bases between them. Germline V gives CDR1 SQVTM, CDR2 ANQGSEA. The CDR3 sequence is CSVANPPYQETQYF. The CDR3 nucleotides read TGCAGCGTTGCAAACCCCCCGTACCAAGAGACCCAGTACTTC.

The rearrangement uses TRBV7-9 and TRBJ1-1; TRBD1 matches at 10 bases. Germline trimming cut 10 bases from V and 5 bases from J; bases unmatched to any gene: 7. Looked up from germline, CDR1 is SEHNR and CDR2 is FQNEAQ (reference sequence). The CDR3 length is 13 residues. CDR3 nucleotides: TGTGCCATTCATCGGACAGGGGGAACTGAAGCTTTCTTT. Translated: CAIHRTGGTEAFF.

This clonotype was counted only a few times. DNA of the CDR3: TGCGCCAGCAGCCAAGCGGGGCCCCCGGGCAATCAGCCCCAGCATTTT. It encodes CASSQAGPPGNQPQHF. This chain connects TRBV4-1 to TRBJ1-5; perhaps TRBD1 as D (5 bases). The V end lost 1 base, the J end lost 2 bases, and 12 bases lay between the germline ends. Per the germline V gene, CDR1 is MGHRA and CDR2 is YSYEKL. The CDR3 is 16 amino acids.

This clonotype was seen ten or more times. The chain recombines TRBV5-8 with TRBJ1-1; D is uncertain. The V gene's germline CDR1 is SGHTS and CDR2 YDEGEE. Between the trimmed V and J ends, which lost 2 bases and 4 bases, there was a span of 6 bases. The CDR3 extends over 12 amino acids. The CDR3 is CASSFSRTEAFF. As DNA, the CDR3 is TGTGCCAGCAGCTTTAGCCGCACTGAAGCTTTCTTT.

This clonotype was recorded a few times. As DNA, the CDR3 is TGCGCCAGCAGCTTGGAGGGCAGGGTAGGCACAGATACGCAGTATTTT. Its translation is CASSLEGRVGTDTQYF. This chain joins TRBV5-1 and TRBJ2-3; TRBD1 is a possible D gene (5 bases). Germline V gene data show CDR1 as SGHRS and CDR2 as YFSETQ. CDR3 length equals 16 residues. The V and J ends lost 0 bases and 1 base respectively, with 12 bases between them.

This clonotype was detected many times. The chain uses TRBV5-5 and TRBJ2-7; 8 bases align to TRBD1. V was clipped by 7 bases and J by 3 bases; unmatched bases: 9. Germline CDR1 is SGHKS and CDR2 is YYEKEE (reference sequence). This CDR3 contains 14 residues. The CDR3 here is CASLRRTGFYEQYF. DNA for the CDR3: TGTGCCAGCTTACGAAGGACAGGGTTCTACGAGCAGTACTTC.

This clonotype has more than one count but fewer than ten. The V and J genes are TRBV2 and TRBJ2-3; no clear D gene. Germline-derived CDR1 and CDR2 are SNHLY and FYNNEI. CDR3 length: 14 amino acids. V gave up 6 bases and J gave up 2 bases, with 12 bases separating them. Here the CDR3 DNA reads TGTGCCAGCAGGCTACCCTTAAACACAGATACGCAGTATTTT. Translated: CASRLPLNTDTQYF.

A few counts support this clonotype. The chain carries TRBV19 and TRBJ2-2; 11 bases are shared with TRBD1. From germline, CDR1 is LNHDA and CDR2 SQIVND (reference sequence). This CDR3 is 17 amino acids long. V was pared by 4 bases and J by 4 bases, with 8 bases of the junction left unmatched. The CDR3 region is CASSTRVGTGGTGELFF. Written as DNA, the CDR3 is TGTGCCAGTAGTACCCGTGTAGGGACAGGGGGCACCGGGGAGCTGTTTTTT.

This clonotype appeared many times. The chain carries TRBV20-1 and TRBJ2-5; 9 bases agree with TRBD2. J gave up 2 bases and V 3 bases, and 7 bases lay outside the gene matches. The CDR3 is 15 residues long. The V gene's germline CDR1 is DFQATT and CDR2 SNEGSKA (reference sequence). CDR3: CSASTAGGQQETQYF. The DNA for the CDR3 is TGCAGTGCTAGTACCGCGGGGGGGCAACAAGAGACCCAGTACTTC.

This clonotype was seen more than once but under ten times. The V call is TRBV5-1, the J call TRBJ2-1; D not resolved. This CDR3 is 15 amino acids long. V lost 8 bases, J lost 0 bases, and 15 bases lay in between. Per the germline V gene, CDR1 is SGHRS and CDR2 is YFSETQ. The CDR3: CASQNVLSSYNEQFF. The CDR3 DNA is TGCGCCAGTCAAAACGTACTCAGCTCCTACAATGAGCAGTTCTTC. Filled out from reference TRBV5-1 and TRBJ2-1, the complete variable domain reads KAGVTQTPRYLIKTRGQQVTLSCSPISGHRSVSWYQQTPGQGLQFLFEYFSETQRNKGNFPGRFSGRQFSNSRSEMNVSTLELGDSALYLCASQNVLSSYNEQFFGPGTRLTVL.

This clonotype showed up many times. The chain has TRBV3-1 and TRBJ1-2; D gene unclear. V lost 2 bases and J lost 2, with 9 bases in between. Germline V gene data show CDR1 as LGHDT and CDR2 as YNNKEL (reference sequence). This CDR3 region has 14 residues. DNA for the CDR3: TGTGCCAGCAGCCAACCGACACCAAACTATGGCTACACCTTC. It specifies CASSQPTPNYGYTF. The whole variable domain, remainder taken from reference TRBV3-1 and TRBJ1-2, is DTAVSQTPKYLVTQMGNDKSIKCEQNLGHDTMYWYKQDSKKFLKIMFSYNNKELIINETVPNRFSPKSPDKAHLNLHINSLELGDSAVYFCASSQPTPNYGYTFGSGTRLTVV.

The chain combines TRBV7-2 with TRBJ1-2; D not resolved. V was trimmed by 0 bases and J by 4 bases, leaving 12 bases between them. The CDR3 has 15 amino acids. CDR1 SGHTA and CDR2 FQGNSA come from the germline V gene. CDR3 DNA sequence: TGTGCCAGCAGCTTAGCAGGGTCCAGCAGCTATGGCTACACCTTC. This sequence encodes CASSLAGSSSYGYTF. Based on the CDR3 plus reference TRBV7-2 and TRBJ1-2, the full variable domain is GAGVSQSPSNKVTEKGKDVELRCDPISGHTALYWYRQSLGQGLEFLIYFQGNSAPDKSGLPSDRFSAERTGGSVSTLTIQRTQQEDSAVYLCASSLAGSSSYGYTFGSGTRLTVV.

The chain couples TRBV6-2 or TRBV6-3 to TRBJ1-6; D unresolved. CDR1 and CDR2 from the germline V gene are MNHEY and SVGEGT. This CDR3 has 14 amino acids. Between the trimmed V and J ends, which lost 6 bases and 3 bases, there was a span of 9 bases. This chain's CDR3 is CASSLRFYNSPLHF. The DNA for the CDR3 is TGTGCCAGCAGCCTGCGCTTCTATAATTCACCCCTCCACTTT.

This clonotype showed up just a few times. The chain is built from TRBV4-1 and TRBJ2-3; D unresolved. V lost 8 bases to trimming and J lost 2 bases, with 17 bases between them. The CDR3 is 15 amino acids. Germline CDR1 is MGHRA and CDR2 is YSYEKL. DNA for the CDR3: TGCGCCAGCTCACACCTTCCAGGATACACAGATACGCAGTATTTT. This sequence encodes CASSHLPGYTDTQYF.

This clonotype was picked up many times. The rearrangement links TRBV18 to TRBJ2-7; D is ambiguous. CDR1 and CDR2 from the germline V gene are KGHSH and LQKENI. The CDR3 runs to 14 residues. Trimming left V 0 bases short and J 1 base short, with 7 bases between. In DNA, the CDR3 is TGTGCCAGCTCACCACCGATGGCTTCCTACGAGCAGTACTTC. It translates to CASSPPMASYEQYF.

The rearrangement uses TRBV6-1 and TRBJ2-5, with unresolved D. Trimming removed 8 bases from V and 1 base from J, with 11 bases in between. The germline CDR1 and CDR2 sequences are MNHNS and SASEGT. This CDR3 region has 13 residues. The CDR3 DNA sequence: TGTGCCAGCGGCCTGGATCCCCAAGAGACCCAGTACTTC. This sequence encodes CASGLDPQETQYF.

This clonotype has a count of ten or more. The genes are TRBV7-3 and TRBJ2-2; tentative D call: TRBD1 (5 bases). With 6 bases removed from V and 3 bases from J, the gap between germline ends came to 8 bases. Germline V gene data show CDR1 as SGHTA and CDR2 as FQGTGA. There are 13 residues in the CDR3. The CDR3 reads CASSFRDTGELFF. In nucleotides, the CDR3 is TGTGCCAGCAGTTTCAGGGACACCGGGGAGCTGTTTTTT.

The chain is built from TRBV12-5 and TRBJ2-5, with D unresolved. V was shortened by 8 bases and J by 3 bases, with 7 bases between the two germline ends. This CDR3 spans 11 amino acids. Germline CDR1 is LGHNT and CDR2 is FRNRAP. CDR3 bases: TGTGCTAGTACCAGCGAAGAGACCCAGTACTTC. Protein: CASTSEETQYF. Full variable domain (rest looked up from reference TRBV12-5 and TRBJ2-5): DARVTQTPRHKVTEMGQEVTMRCQPILGHNTVFWYRQTMMQGLELLAYFRNRAPLDDSGMPKDRFSAEMPDATLATLKIQPSEPRDSAVYFCASTSEETQYFGPGTRLLVL.

Details on this clonotype: A junction boundary mismatches the germline segment, possibly from a read error. This rearrangement joins TRBV6-1 to TRBJ2-6, with D uncertain. Germline V gene lookup returns CDR1 MNHNS and CDR2 SASEGT. The CDR3 is made up of 14 amino acids. CDR3 coding DNA: TGTGCCAGCAGCGCCTGGCTTGGGGTCAACGTCCTGACTTTC. This translates into CASSAWLGVNVLTF.

This clonotype showed up many times. The chain joins TRBV20-1 to TRBJ2-3; D is ambiguous. V lost 2 bases and J 5 bases, leaving 2 bases between the germline ends. This CDR3 is built from 10 residues. Germline V gives CDR1 DFQATT, CDR2 SNEGSKA (reference sequence). Here the CDR3 reads CSARRDTQYF. As DNA, the CDR3 is TGCAGTGCTAGAAGAGATACGCAGTATTTT.

This rearrangement joins TRBV30 to TRBJ2-3; 7 bases match TRBD1. Germline CDR1 and CDR2: GTSNPN and SVGIG (reference sequence). The CDR3 extends over 15 amino acids. J was trimmed by 0 bases and V by 1 base; bases with no gene match: 4. In nucleotides, the CDR3 is TGTGCCTGGAGTGGCAAGGGGGCAAGCACAGATACGCAGTATTTT. This gives the protein CAWSGKGASTDTQYF. Full variable domain (rest looked up from reference TRBV30 and TRBJ2-3): SQTIHQWPATLVQPVGSPLSLECTVEGTSNPNLYWYRQAAGRGLQLLFYSVGIGQISSEVPQNLSASRPQDRQFILSSKKLLLSDSGFYLCAWSGKGASTDTQYFGPGTRLTVL.

The sample holds a few counts of this clonotype. The chain recombines TRBV7-3 with TRBJ2-7, with 9 bases matching TRBD1. V trimming: 4 bases; J trimming: 5 bases; junction bases outside the gene matches: 6. This CDR3 contains 14 residues. CDR1 SGHTA and CDR2 FQGTGA come from the germline V gene. The CDR3 loop is CASSSGTGIDEQYF. Here the CDR3 DNA reads TGTGCCAGCAGCTCCGGGACAGGGATCGACGAGCAGTACTTC.